This TCR beta chain came from a study of blood T cell repertoires in COVID-19. The wider study: There were acute and convalescent COVID-19 samples, and they came from the United States, Italy and Spain. PBMCs, B-cell-depleted T cells, or T cells provided the cDNA or gDNA that made up the material.

Methods used by the authors: Reference gene primers were amplified, and this amplification served to estimate nucleated cell counts. Sequencing was performed with immunoSEQ multiplex PCR; in TCRdb, only in-frame clones are kept and a portion is missing. Clone size and V and J calls were adopted from that table, with D and trimming inferred from the DNA. The sample holds 99,000 or so clones, about 80% seen once. V lost 1 base to trimming and J lost 3 bases, with 11 bases between them. CDR3 size: 14 residues. CDR1 and CDR2 from the germline V gene are SGHDT and YYEEEE. Sequencing used peripheral blood. This sequence joins TRBV5-6 and TRBJ2-7; the D gene is possibly TRBD1 (6 bases). This clonotype was sampled from a woman aged 80 or over with active or convalescent COVID-19. Written as DNA, the CDR3 is TGTGCCAGCAGCTTGCGACAGGCCAGCTACGAGCAGTACTTC. Its translation: CASSLRQASYEQYF.